Detailed here is one T cell receptor beta chain. Methods used by the authors: Amplified reference gene primers provided the basis for estimating nucleated cell counts. This table comes from immunoSEQ multiplex PCR, and its TCRdb copy is limited to in-frame clones, with some not included. That table supplies the V and J calls and clone size; D and trimming were determined from the DNA. Seen here are under 200,000 clones, more than 75% observed once, and the top ten hold about 5.6%. The source of the sample is a study of blood T cell repertoires in COVID-19. Study-level information: Sites in the United States, Italy and Spain provided acute and convalescent COVID-19 samples.

Cohorts were determined from participant-reported clinical history. This CDR3 is built from 16 residues. Per germline, CDR1 MGHRA and CDR2 YSYEKL. Trimming left V 0 bases short and J 4 bases short, with 16 bases between. J is TRBJ2-7 and V is TRBV4-1, with D tentatively TRBD2 (6 bases). The specimen sequenced was PBMCs or T cells enriched from blood (not recorded which). The sequence was obtained from a man aged 40-55 years with acute COVID-19. The chain's CDR3 is CASSQDFAGSTYEQYF. CDR3 nucleotide sequence: TGCGCCAGCAGCCAAGATTTTGCCGGGAGCACGTACGAGCAGTACTTC.